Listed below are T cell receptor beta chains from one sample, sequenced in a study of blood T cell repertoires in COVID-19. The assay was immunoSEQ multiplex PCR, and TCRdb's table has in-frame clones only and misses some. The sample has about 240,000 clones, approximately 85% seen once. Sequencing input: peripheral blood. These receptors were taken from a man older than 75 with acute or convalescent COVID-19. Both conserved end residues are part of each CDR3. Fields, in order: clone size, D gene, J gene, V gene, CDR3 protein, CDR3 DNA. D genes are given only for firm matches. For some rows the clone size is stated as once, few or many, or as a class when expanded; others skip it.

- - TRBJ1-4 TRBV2 CASSAYTEKLFF TGTGCCAGCAGTGCCTATACTGAGAAACTGTTTTTT
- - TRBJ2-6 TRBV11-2 CASSFGPGVPRGANVLTF -
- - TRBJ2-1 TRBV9 CASSVDALSYNEQFF TGTGCCAGCAGCGTAGACGCGCTCTCCTACAATGAGCAGTTCTTC
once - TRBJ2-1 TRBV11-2 CASRPTGRNEQFF TGTGCCAGCAGACCGACAGGGAGGAATGAGCAGTTCTTC
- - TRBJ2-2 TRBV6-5 CASSYMRNTGELFF TGTGCCAGCAGTTACATGAGAAACACCGGGGAGCTGTTTTTT
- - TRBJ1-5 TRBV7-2 CASSLGGSSNQPQHF TGTGCCAGCAGCTTAGGCGGGTCCAGCAATCAGCCCCAGCATTTT
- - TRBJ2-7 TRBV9 CASSGGQTPYEQYF TGTGCCAGCAGCGGCGGACAGACTCCTTACGAGCAGTACTTC
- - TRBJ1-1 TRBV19 CASSTGGGSTEAFF TGTGCCAGTAGTACCGGGGGGGGGAGCACTGAAGCTTTCTTT
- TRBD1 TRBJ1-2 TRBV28 CASSRTGEAYGYTF TGTGCCAGCAGCCGGACAGGGGAGGCCTATGGCTACACCTTC
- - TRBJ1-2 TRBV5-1 CASSLGVRNYGYTF TGCGCCAGCAGCTTGGGGGTGAGGAACTATGGCTACACCTTC
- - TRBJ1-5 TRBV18 CASSTGGDVPYF TGTGCCAGCTCAACCGGGGGGGACGTCCCGTATTTT
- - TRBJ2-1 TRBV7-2 CASSFRVNEQFF TGTGCCAGCAGCTTCCGAGTCAATGAGCAGTTCTTC
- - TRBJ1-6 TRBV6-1 CASSEHGGNGAPLHF TGTGCCAGCAGTGAACACGGAGGTAACGGGGCACCCCTCCACTTT
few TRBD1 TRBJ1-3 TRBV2 CASSPPGQGMRNTIYF TGTGCCAGCAGTCCCCCGGGACAGGGGATGAGAAACACCATATATTTT
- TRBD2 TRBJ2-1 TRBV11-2 CASSLGVMGGGYNEQFF TGTGCCAGCAGCTTAGGAGTTATGGGCGGGGGTTACAATGAGCAGTTCTTC
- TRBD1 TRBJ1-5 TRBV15 CATSRWGDRGRQPQHF TGTGCCACCAGCAGATGGGGGGACAGGGGGCGGCAGCCCCAGCATTTT